These 5 T cell receptor beta chains originate from one sample sequenced in a study of T cell clonality in common variable immunodeficiency. Here immunoSEQ multiplex PCR was the method, and the copy in TCRdb shows in-frame clones only, minus some. The profile covers about 37,000 clones, none occurring a single time. The sample comprised peripheral blood mononuclear cells. These receptors all come from a person aged 18-70 years in good health.

The table lists this clone with a few counts. The CDR3 extends 3 residues past the end of the read, so its final part is completed from the germline J gene. J is TRBJ2-3 and V is TRBV5-1; TRBD2 matches 7 bases. CDR3 length equals 14 residues. Germline loops: CDR1 SGHRS, CDR2 YFSETQ. The covered CDR3 bases are TGCGCCAGCACCCCCTGGGGCGCGGGGGAGACG. This sequence encodes CASTPWGAGET. The CDR3 in its entirety is CASTPWGAGETQYF.

There are many counts of this clone. The observed sequence ends 3 residues before the CDR3 terminus, with the missing tail filled in from the germline J gene. The chain combines TRBV30 with TRBJ2-2; possibly TRBD1 for D (5 bases). Per germline, CDR1 GTSNPN and CDR2 SVGIG (reference sequence). The CDR3 sequence is 15 residues long. This chain's CDR3 is CAWSVNLSGANVLFF. CDR3 DNA, as far as it was read: TGTGCCTGGAGTGTCAACCTCTCTGGGGCCAACGTG.

This clone occurred many times. The read halts 3 residues ahead of the CDR3 end, with the missing end drawn from the germline J gene. The genes are TRBV30 and TRBJ2-7; D remains ambiguous. The V end was cut by 0 bases, the J end by 0 bases, with 6 bases between. The CDR3 is 13 amino acids. Per the germline V gene, CDR1 is GTSNPN and CDR2 is SVGIG (reference sequence). CDR3 DNA, as far as it was read: TGTGCCTGGAGTGTCGGCGGCTCCTACGAG. Its protein product is CAWSVGGSYE. The entire CDR3 sequence reads CAWSVGGSYEQYF.

This clone has a handful of counts. The read stops 3 residues short of the end of the CDR3; the missing end is completed from the germline J gene. The rearrangement joins TRBV7-9 to TRBJ1-2; TRBD1 aligns across 7 bases. The CDR3 length is 14 residues. The germline CDR1 and CDR2 sequences are SEHNR and FQNEAQ (reference sequence). The chain's CDR3 is CASSTRQGSYDYTF. The part of the CDR3 DNA that was read is TGTGCCAGCAGCACCCGACAGGGCTCCTACGAC. The full variable domain, its missing parts supplied by reference TRBV7-9 and TRBJ1-2, is DTGVSQNPRHKITKRGQNVTFRCDPISEHNRLYWYRQTLGQGPEFLTYFQNEAQLEKSRLLSDRFSAERPKGSFSTLEIQRTEQGDSAMYLCASSTRQGSYDYTFGSGTRLTVV.

This clone showed up just a few times. The CDR3 extends 3 residues past the end of the read, so its final part is completed from the germline J gene. This rearrangement joins TRBV6-1 to TRBJ2-3, with 8 bases that match TRBD2. The CDR3 spans 15 residues. Per the germline V gene, CDR1 is MNHNS and CDR2 is SASEGT. CDR3 loop: CASSEETGGIETQYF. CDR3 DNA (partial): TGTGCCAGCAGTGAAGAAACGGGGGGGATAGAGACG.